The sequence of this T cell receptor beta chain was determined in a study of T cell clones after liver transplantation (dated by TCRdb to the late 2010s). As for the study more broadly: The samples were obtained from ITN030ST, a randomized trial that attempted immunosuppression withdrawal within 2 years after liver transplantation. Donor-reactive T cell clones were identified using TCRbeta sequencing after a pre-transplant mixed lymphocyte reaction and were then followed in post-transplant blood. As an antigen-independent comparator for the donor-reactive sequences, third party-reactive TCRbeta sequences from pre-transplant MLRs were identified as well. Of the eight recipients, a few were HCV-positive, while the remaining recipients had been transplanted for non-autoimmune, non-viral indications. No induction therapy was given to the subjects, and standard immunosuppression was administered until randomization at 12-24 months post-transplant. Tolerance meant complete immunosuppression withdrawal for at least one year without liver enzymes rising beyond twice the upper limit of normal. Blood samples were taken pre-transplant, pre-randomization before withdrawal, and post-randomization after full withdrawal or failed withdrawal. The study cohort included 8 liver transplant recipients, of whom 3 were classified as tolerant and 5 as non-tolerant. Results the study describes overall, beyond this receptor: A significant post-transplant decrease in circulating donor-reactive CD4 TCRbeta sequences was observed in most of the 8 subjects, irrespective of tolerance or HCV status. After accounting for repertoire turnover, donor-reactive detection was significantly reduced in 7 of 8 subjects for CD4 and 8 of 8 for CD8. Low numbers of available donor cells limited the measurable donor-reactive repertoire in a couple of subjects. Because no allograft tissue specimens were available, donor-reactive T cells may have migrated into the graft instead of being deleted. Donor-reactive sequences declined more than third party-reactive ones, suggesting partial antigen-specific deletion unrelated to withdrawal success. Because of small, heterogeneous patient numbers and non-standardized post-transplant time points, the conclusions were only preliminary.

Unstimulated PBMCs, after thawing, were stained for CD3, CD4 and CD8 and then FACS-sorted into CD3+CD4+ and CD3+CD8+ populations. Randomization to immunosuppression withdrawal applied to every one of the 8 studied subjects. Genomic DNA was isolated with the Qiagen DNeasy Blood and Tissue Kit. High-throughput TCRbeta CDR3 sequencing of frozen genomic DNA was performed by immunoSEQ, including PCR amplification, mapping, bias correction and internal controls. In the paper's pipeline: Productive rearrangements were retained, and unique TCRbeta sequences were defined by the CDR3 nucleotide sequence together with the V and J gene. Donor-reactive sequences required at least 5-fold expansion in CFSE-low cells versus unstimulated pre-transplant cells and at least 0.01% frequency. Minimum frequency thresholds were set for each subject on the basis of the unstimulated sample with the lowest template count, so that a detection power of at least 90% was ensured. Jensen-Shannon divergence between the top 1000 TCRbeta sequences after and before transplant was used to measure repertoire turnover. Two-sided Fisher's exact tests were used to test for changes in how often donor-reactive sequences were detected. Entries here come from immuneACCESS through TCRdb and include only in-frame sequences with V and J called. Some clones fail to appear in such tables; in the studies checked, an unresolved V gene covers under half of the shortfall, and the cause of the remainder is unknown. V and J calls and clone size are as listed in that table; D and trimming were resolved from the DNA. Within this sample are about 76,000 clones, with 70% to 90% of them counted one time only. 2.5% to 3.5% of the sample comes from the top ten.

V is cut back by 6 bases and J by 11 bases, with 11 bases in the junction unmatched. According to the germline V gene (reference sequence), CDR1 reads LNHDA and CDR2 reads SQIVND. From cysteine to phenylalanine, the CDR3 is 13 amino acids long. Only the CDR3 DNA is retained, 39 bases long and in frame from the first base. Details on this clone: The antigen it recognizes is unknown. The record has no base qualities; no much larger clone is one base away.

Sequencing was performed on CD4+ T cells from blood, taken at the 22-month timepoint. The V and J genes are TRBV19 and TRBJ1-1; a stretch of 8 junction bases matches TRBD1. The origin of this receptor is a human patient who received a liver transplant. Following a transplant, some T cells may be graft donor cells, not patient cells. The DNA sequence is given as TGTGCCAGTAGAAGTCGACAGGGGTCTCGGGCTTTCTTT. Its amino acids are CASRSRQGSRAFF. The reference TRBV19 and TRBJ1-1 proteins fill in what lies around the CDR3, so the full variable domain reads DGGITQSPKYLFRKEGQNVTLSCEQNLNHDAMYWYRQDPGQGLRLIYYSQIVNDFQKGDIAEGYSVSREKKESFPLTVTSAQKNPTAFYLCASRSRQGSRAFFGQGTRLTVV.